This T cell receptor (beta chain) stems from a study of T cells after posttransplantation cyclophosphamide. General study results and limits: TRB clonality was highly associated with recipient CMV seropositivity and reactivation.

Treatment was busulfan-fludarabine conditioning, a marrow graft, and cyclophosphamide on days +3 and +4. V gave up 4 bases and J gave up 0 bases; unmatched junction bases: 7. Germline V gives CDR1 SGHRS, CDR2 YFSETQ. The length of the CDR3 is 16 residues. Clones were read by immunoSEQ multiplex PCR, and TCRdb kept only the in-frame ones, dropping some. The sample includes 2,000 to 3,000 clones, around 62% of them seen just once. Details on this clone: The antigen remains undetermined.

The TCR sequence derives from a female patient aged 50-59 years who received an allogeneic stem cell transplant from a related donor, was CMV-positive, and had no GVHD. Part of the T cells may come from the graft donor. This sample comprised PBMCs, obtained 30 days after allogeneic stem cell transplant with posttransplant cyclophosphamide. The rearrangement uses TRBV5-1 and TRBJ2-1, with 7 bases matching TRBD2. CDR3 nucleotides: TGCGCCAGCAGCGCAGGGACTACCAGCTCCTACAATGAGCAGTTCTTC. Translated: CASSAGTTSSYNEQFF.